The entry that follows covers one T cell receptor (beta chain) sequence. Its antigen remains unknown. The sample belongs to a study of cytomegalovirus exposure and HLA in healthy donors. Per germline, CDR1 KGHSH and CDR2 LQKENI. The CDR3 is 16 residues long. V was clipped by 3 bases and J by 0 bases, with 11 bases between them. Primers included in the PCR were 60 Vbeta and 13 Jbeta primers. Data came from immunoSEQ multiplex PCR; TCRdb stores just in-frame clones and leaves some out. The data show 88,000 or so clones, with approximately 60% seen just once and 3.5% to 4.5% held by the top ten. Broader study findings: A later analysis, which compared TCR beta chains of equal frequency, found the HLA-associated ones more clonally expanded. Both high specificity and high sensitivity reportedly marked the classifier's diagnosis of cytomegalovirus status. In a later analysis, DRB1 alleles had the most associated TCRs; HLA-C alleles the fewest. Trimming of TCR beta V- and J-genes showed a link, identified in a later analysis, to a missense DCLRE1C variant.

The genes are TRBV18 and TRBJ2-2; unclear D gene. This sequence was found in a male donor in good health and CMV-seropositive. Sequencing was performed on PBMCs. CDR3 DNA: TGTGCCAGCTCACCGGATCAGGTCCCGAACACCGGGGAGCTGTTTTTT. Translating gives CASSPDQVPNTGELFF.